These 28 T cell receptor beta chains originate from one sample sequenced in a study of siplizumab effects on memory and regulatory T cells. The data were produced by immunoSEQ multiplex PCR, yet TCRdb's version contains in-frame clones alone and is incomplete. The sample shows about 56,000 clones, around 97% of them seen only once. Sequenced sample: naive CD8+ T cells sorted from blood. These receptors were collected from a human donor in good health.

This chain uses TRBV27 with TRBJ2-5; TRBD1 agrees at 9 bases. Germline V gene data show CDR1 as MNHEY and CDR2 as SMNVEV (reference sequence). V shed 5 bases, J shed 5 bases, and the junction held 15 bases outside the gene matches. The CDR3 runs 17 residues. The CDR3 loop reads CASSPLNTGTGRETQYF. CDR3 in DNA: TGTGCCAGCAGTCCACTAAATACCGGGACAGGGAGGGAGACCCAGTACTTC.

The gene calls are TRBV4-3 and TRBJ2-1; 11 positions agree with TRBD2. This CDR3 spans 15 amino acids. V trimming: 1 base; J trimming: 4 bases; junction bases outside the gene matches: 0. Germline CDR1 LGHNA, CDR2 YSLEER. CDR3 in amino acids: CASSQGTSGYNEQFF. In nucleotides, the CDR3 is TGCGCCAGCAGCCAAGGGACTAGCGGGTACAATGAGCAGTTCTTC.

The chain has TRBV9 and TRBJ2-7; D tentatively reads TRBD1 or TRBD2 (6 bases each). Trimming took 0 bases from V and 4 from J, leaving 14 bases between them. Per the germline V gene, CDR1 is SGDLS and CDR2 is YYNGEE. The CDR3 loop spans 15 amino acids. For the CDR3, the DNA is TGTGCCAGCAGCGTAGAAGGGGGGCCGGAGTACGAGCAGTACTTC. Translating it yields CASSVEGGPEYEQYF.

The chain is built from TRBV4-1 and TRBJ1-3, with D hard to call. Germline values: CDR1 MGHRA, CDR2 YSYEKL. V was clipped by 0 bases and J by 1 base, with 7 bases between them. This CDR3 contains 15 residues. CDR3 protein: CASSQDLGSGNTIYF. Here the CDR3 DNA reads TGCGCCAGCAGCCAAGATCTGGGATCTGGAAACACCATATATTTT.

The chain has TRBV5-6 and TRBJ2-1; the match to TRBD2 covers 7 bases. Germline lookup yields CDR1 SGHDT and CDR2 YYEEEE. Trimming at V came to 0 bases and at J to 0 bases, leaving 9 bases not matched to a gene. The CDR3 has 18 amino acids. CDR3 nucleotide sequence: TGTGCCAGCAGCTTGGTGGGGAGGGGCAGGCGCTCCTACAATGAGCAGTTCTTC. It specifies CASSLVGRGRRSYNEQFF. The whole variable domain, remainder taken from reference TRBV5-6 and TRBJ2-1, is DAGVTQSPTHLIKTRGQQVTLRCSPKSGHDTVSWYQQALGQGPQFIFQYYEEEERQRGNFPDRFSGHQFPNYSSELNVNALLLGDSALYLCASSLVGRGRRSYNEQFFGPGTRLTVL.

V is TRBV7-2 and J is TRBJ2-1; D is unclear. Trimming removed 1 base at V and 9 bases at J, with 10 bases between. This CDR3 spans 13 amino acids. Germline V gives CDR1 SGHTA, CDR2 FQGNSA. This chain's CDR3 is CASSLGTTTEQFF. As DNA, the CDR3 is TGTGCCAGCAGCTTAGGAACTACCACTGAGCAGTTCTTC.

This sequence joins TRBV9 and TRBJ2-7; D gene ambiguous. CDR3 length equals 16 residues. CDR1 is SGDLS and CDR2 is YYNGEE in the germline V gene. V dropped 2 bases and J dropped 3 bases, with 18 bases sitting between them. CDR3 region: CASSVNAVSGDYEQYF. CDR3 bases: TGTGCCAGCAGCGTGAATGCGGTTAGTGGGGACTACGAGCAGTACTTC.

The J gene is TRBJ2-5, the V gene TRBV2, with 10 bases lining up with TRBD2. The CDR3 extends over 16 amino acids. Germline V gene lookup returns CDR1 SNHLY and CDR2 FYNNEI. V shed 3 bases and J 3 bases; nucleotides not matched to a gene: 7. The CDR3 DNA follows: TGTGCCAGCAGTGACTCCGGAGGACTAGCGGAAGAGACCCAGTACTTC. As protein: CASSDSGGLAEETQYF.

This chain uses TRBV12-2 with TRBJ2-7; TRBD1 is the table's D call and was not checked against the DNA. TRBV12-2 represents a pseudogene. The CDR3 contains 16 residues. The CDR3 DNA is TGTGCAAGTCGCCTGCCCACAGGGTTGCGACCGGGTGAGCAGTACTTC. This codes for CASRLPTGLRPGEQYF.

V is TRBV29-1 and J is TRBJ2-7; 8 bases agree with TRBD1. CDR1 is SQVTM and CDR2 is ANQGSEA in the germline V gene. V was pared by 6 bases and J by 3 bases, with 7 bases of the junction left unmatched. The CDR3 runs to 13 residues. CDR3 sequence (DNA): TGCAGCGTAGCAGGGGGCTCCGGCTACGAGCAGTACTTC. It yields the protein CSVAGGSGYEQYF.

J is TRBJ2-1 and V is TRBV9; 7 bases line up with TRBD1. This CDR3 has 15 residues. The J segment lost 7 bases and the V segment lost 5 bases, leaving 12 bases of the junction unmatched. Germline V gene data show CDR1 as SGDLS and CDR2 as YYNGEE. The CDR3 nucleotides read TGTGCCAGCAGTGGACGGGAAGGGGGCACGAATGAGCAGTTCTTC. It specifies CASSGREGGTNEQFF.

This clone was counted between two and nine times. This sequence joins TRBV6-4 and TRBJ2-5; 9 bases map to TRBD2. V lost 4 bases and J lost 0; bases outside the gene matches: 3. The CDR3 contains 15 residues. Germline values: CDR1 MRHNA, CDR2 SNTAGT. The CDR3 region is CASSVLAGNQETQYF. Here the CDR3 DNA reads TGTGCCAGCAGTGTTCTAGCGGGGAACCAAGAGACCCAGTACTTC.

This clone occurred once. The genes are TRBV7-6 and TRBJ1-5; a weak D match, TRBD1 (6 bases). The CDR3 is 15 residues long. V was shortened by 6 bases and J by 4 bases, with 16 bases between the two germline ends. Germline CDR1 is SGHVS and CDR2 is FNYEAQ. The CDR3 DNA is TGTGCCAGCAGTCGTGGGCCAGGGGCTAATCAGCCCCAGCATTTT. Translating gives CASSRGPGANQPQHF.

This chain connects TRBV7-2 to TRBJ1-2; possible D gene TRBD1, 6 bases. Trimming stripped 0 bases from V and 4 bases from J, with 9 bases between. There are 14 residues in the CDR3. Per germline, CDR1 SGHTA and CDR2 FQGNSA. The CDR3 sequence is CASSLAQGIYGYTF. The CDR3, as DNA: TGTGCCAGCAGCTTAGCCCAGGGGATCTATGGCTACACCTTC.

The chain joins TRBV6-5 to TRBJ1-2; no definite D call. The CDR3 consists of 12 residues. Germline CDR1 MNHEY, CDR2 SVGAGI. V gave up 8 bases and J gave up 7 bases, with 14 bases separating them. The CDR3 sequence is CASGSGIIGYTF. The CDR3 DNA is TGTGCCAGCGGCAGTGGGATTATTGGCTACACCTTC.

This clone occurred once. V and J are TRBV4-3 and TRBJ2-7; perhaps TRBD1 as D (6 bases). The CDR3 contains 15 residues. From germline, CDR1 is LGHNA and CDR2 YSLEER. Trimming stripped 3 bases from V and 2 bases from J, with 14 bases between. This chain's CDR3 is CASSQRHPGAYEQYF. Written as DNA, the CDR3 is TGCGCCAGCAGCCAGAGACACCCAGGGGCCTACGAGCAGTACTTC.

V and J are TRBV7-3 and TRBJ2-7; tentatively, D is TRBD1 (5 bases). The V end lost 5 bases, the J end lost 2 bases, and 13 bases lay between the germline ends. This CDR3 has 14 residues. Looked up from germline, CDR1 is SGHTA and CDR2 is FQGTGA. As DNA, the CDR3 is TGTGCCAGCAGCCTCTGGGGCGATACCTACGAGCAGTACTTC. It is translated as CASSLWGDTYEQYF.

This chain links TRBV30 with TRBJ1-2, with D tentatively TRBD1 (6 bases). The V end was cut by 3 bases, the J end by 6 bases, with 17 bases between. Germline lookup yields CDR1 GTSNPN and CDR2 SVGIG (reference sequence). This CDR3 has 14 amino acids. DNA for the CDR3: TGTGCCTGGAGCCATGTTAGGGGGGTAGATGGCTACACCTTC. Translation: CAWSHVRGVDGYTF.

The J gene is TRBJ2-7, the V gene TRBV4-3; D not resolved. The CDR3 spans 14 residues. The ends were cut back, 4 bases at V and 3 bases at J, with 13 bases in the middle. The germline V gene has CDR1 LGHNA and CDR2 YSLEER. This CDR3 is CASSPKFGVYEQYF. For the CDR3, the DNA is TGCGCCAGCAGCCCAAAGTTCGGAGTCTACGAGCAGTACTTC.

The rearrangement joins TRBV5-1 to TRBJ1-1; a possible D gene is TRBD1 (5 bases). Trimming took 1 base from V and 4 from J, leaving 5 bases between them. The germline V gene has CDR1 SGHRS and CDR2 YFSETQ. This CDR3 spans 12 amino acids. The CDR3 bases are TGCGCCAGCAGCTTGACAGGCACTGAAGCTTTCTTT. It specifies CASSLTGTEAFF.

This rearrangement joins TRBV15 to TRBJ2-7; D may correspond to TRBD1 or TRBD2 (5 bases each). V shed 0 bases and J shed 3 bases, with 9 bases lying between them. Germline CDR1 is LNHNV and CDR2 is YYDKDF (reference sequence). The CDR3 runs to 14 residues. CDR3 nucleotides: TGTGCCACCAGCAGAGACATGGGGGACTACGAGCAGTACTTC. This gives the protein CATSRDMGDYEQYF.

J is TRBJ1-1 and V is TRBV6-4; D unresolved. Germline CDR1 reads MRHNA; CDR2 reads SNTAGT. The CDR3 runs to 13 residues. The germline V and J ends were trimmed by 6 bases and 4 bases, with 12 bases remaining between them. In DNA form, the CDR3 reads TGTGCCAGCAGCCCGGGCCCTGGCACTGAAGCTTTCTTT. As protein: CASSPGPGTEAFF.

The chain uses TRBV6-5 and TRBJ1-6, with D hard to call. The V gene lost 7 bases and the J gene lost 9 bases, with 13 bases spanning the gap. This CDR3 is built from 13 residues. Per the germline V gene, CDR1 is MNHEY and CDR2 is SVGAGI. CDR3 protein: CASMGPTSSPLHF. The CDR3 DNA sequence: TGTGCCAGCATGGGTCCTACTAGTTCACCCCTCCACTTT.

This chain uses TRBV13 with TRBJ2-7; D unclear. Germline assignment: CDR1 PRHDT and CDR2 FYEKMQ (reference sequence). CDR3 length equals 14 residues. The ends were cut back, 1 base at V and 6 bases at J, with 13 bases in the middle. Written as DNA, the CDR3 is TGTGCCAGCAGCTTAGAGGGTGATCGGTTCGAGCAGTACTTC. It translates to CASSLEGDRFEQYF.

The chain recombines TRBV6-1 with TRBJ2-7; D remains unclear. Germline V gives CDR1 MNHNS, CDR2 SASEGT. V was shortened by 8 bases and J by 1 base, with 15 bases between the two germline ends. The CDR3 is 14 amino acids. CDR3 coding DNA: TGTGCCAGCTCTAACCGCGCCGGTTCCTACGAGCAGTACTTC. This codes for CASSNRAGSYEQYF.

This chain links TRBV11-2 with TRBJ2-7; D is ambiguous. This CDR3 has 13 amino acids. The germline V gene encodes CDR1 SGHAT and CDR2 FQNNGV. Between the trimmed V and J ends, which lost 6 bases and 4 bases, there was a span of 13 bases. Written as DNA, the CDR3 is TGTGCCAGCAGACCCGCAAACGGGTACGAGCAGTACTTC. This sequence encodes CASRPANGYEQYF.

This chain joins TRBV5-4 and TRBJ2-1; D call uncertain. V dropped 4 bases and J dropped 7 bases, with 6 bases sitting between them. The CDR3 runs to 11 residues. Germline values: CDR1 SGHNT, CDR2 YYREEE (reference sequence). DNA for the CDR3: TGTGCCAGCAGCACACTGAATGAGCAGTTCTTC. Its translation is CASSTLNEQFF.

This clone was recorded only once. V usage is TRBV7-9 and J usage is TRBJ2-6, with D possibly called TRBD1 or TRBD2 (6 bases each). Germline CDR1 is SEHNR and CDR2 is FQNEAQ (reference sequence). CDR3 length: 15 residues. Trimming removed 5 bases at V and 1 base at J, with 9 bases between. DNA for the CDR3: TGTGCCAGCAGCCTAGGGGGGTCTGGGGCCAACGTCCTGACTTTC. Protein product: CASSLGGSGANVLTF.